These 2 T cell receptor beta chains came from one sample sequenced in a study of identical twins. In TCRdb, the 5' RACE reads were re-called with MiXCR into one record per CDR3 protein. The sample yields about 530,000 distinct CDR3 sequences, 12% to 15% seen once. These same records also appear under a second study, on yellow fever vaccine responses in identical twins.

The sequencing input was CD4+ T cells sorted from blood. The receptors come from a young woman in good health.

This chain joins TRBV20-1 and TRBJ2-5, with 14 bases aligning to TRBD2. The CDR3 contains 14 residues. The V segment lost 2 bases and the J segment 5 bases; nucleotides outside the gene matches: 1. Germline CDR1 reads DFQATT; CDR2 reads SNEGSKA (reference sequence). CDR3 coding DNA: TGCAGTGCTAGAAGACTAGCGGGAGGGGAGACCCAGTACTTC. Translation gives CSARRLAGGETQYF.

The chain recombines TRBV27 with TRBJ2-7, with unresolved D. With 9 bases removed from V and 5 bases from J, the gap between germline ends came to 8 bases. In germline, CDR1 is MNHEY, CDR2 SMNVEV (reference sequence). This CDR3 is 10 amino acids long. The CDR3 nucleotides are TGTGCCAGAGCGAAGGACGAGCAGTACGTC. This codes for CARAKDEQYV.